This T cell receptor beta chain appears in the sequencing data of a study of PD-L1 blockade in urothelial cancer. Whole-study context: Previous chemotherapy exposure amounted to 0 to 3 regimens for patients. Among blood samples, the median T cell count was approximately 150,000.

Each PCR received spiked synthetic TCR analog templates. Clones were sequenced by immunoSEQ multiplex PCR, and TCRdb holds only the in-frame ones, with some missing. The sample has fewer than 130,000 clones, around 85% seen once; the top ten hold more than 2%. This clone was counted only a few times. Sample: PBMCs, taken around atezolizumab (anti-PD-L1) treatment. The sequence derives from a man in his fifties or sixties with urothelial cancer.

Written as DNA, the CDR3 is TGTGCCTGGAGAGTCCCCAGGGGATCGTACCAAGAGACCCAGTACTTC. The encoded protein is CAWRVPRGSYQETQYF. The rearrangement joins TRBV30 to TRBJ2-5; D might be TRBD1 (6 bases). CDR1 GTSNPN and CDR2 SVGIG come from the germline V gene (reference sequence). Trimming stripped 3 bases from V and 0 bases from J, with 17 bases between. The CDR3 is 16 amino acids.